This TCR beta chain originates from a study of metastatic and nonmetastatic thyroid tumors. Overall study: For malignant and benign thyroid patients, tumor or nodule tissue and blood were the sources whose repertoires were compared. Study-level findings and limits: It was reported that TCR beta diversity was significantly higher in malignant thyroid tumors than benign nodules, in blood and tumor.

TCRdb recomputed clones from the PCR reads via MiXCR. The table has 30,000 or so clones, around 30% seen once. The ends were cut back, 7 bases at V and 4 bases at J, with 20 bases in the middle. Germline V gene lookup returns CDR1 LGHDT and CDR2 YNNKEL (reference sequence). The CDR3 has 15 amino acids. None of the patients had undergone any treatment ahead of thyroid surgery. About this clone: Its matching antigen is unknown.

The receptor was derived from a female donor with papillary thyroid cancer or a benign thyroid nodule (not recorded which). Some clones in this sample may be carry-over from other donors' samples. Sequenced input: blood. The V gene is TRBV3-1, the J gene TRBJ2-7; TRBD2 might be the D (6 bases). In DNA, the CDR3 is TGTGCCAGCATCGACTCGGGACTTCCTCTATACGAGCAGTACTTC. This sequence encodes CASIDSGLPLYEQYF.